The rows below give T cell receptor beta chains drawn from one sample of a study of blood T cells in healthy people across ages. Via MiXCR, TCRdb re-called the 5' RACE reads, giving one row per CDR3 protein. Seen here are about a million distinct CDR3 sequences, around two fifths observed once, and the top ten hold less than 15%. Sequencing was done on a sample of blood. The receptor source for this set is a man younger than 30 in good health. The CDR3 runs from the conserved cysteine through the conserved F or W. D genes are given only for firm matches. Clone size is stated in some rows and not others, as once, few, many or a class when expanded.

v_gene: TRBV12-3/TRBV12-4
abundance: few
d_gene: TRBD2
j_gene: TRBJ2-3
CDR3nt: TGTGCCAGCAGCGCAACTAGCGGGAAGATTGCAGATACGCAGTATTTT
CDR3aa: CASSATSGKIADTQYF

v_gene: TRBV4-2
abundance: -
d_gene: -
j_gene: TRBJ2-7
CDR3nt: TGTGCCAGCAGCGAACTAGGTCTCCTCTCCTACAATGAGCAGTACTTC
CDR3aa: CASSELGLLSYNEQYF

v_gene: TRBV12-3/TRBV12-4
abundance: -
d_gene: TRBD1
j_gene: TRBJ1-2
CDR3nt: TGTGCCGGCAGTTCCCGGACAGGGGGCGAATATGGCTACACCTTC
CDR3aa: CAGSSRTGGEYGYTF

v_gene: TRBV7-3
abundance: few
d_gene: TRBD1
j_gene: TRBJ1-1
CDR3nt: TGTGCCAGCAGCTTAAAGGGACAGGGTTACACTGAAGCTTTCTTT
CDR3aa: CASSLKGQGYTEAFF

v_gene: TRBV20-1
abundance: few
d_gene: -
j_gene: TRBJ2-5
CDR3nt: TGCAGTGCCGACTCGGGGTCTGAGACCCAGTACTTC
CDR3aa: CSADSGSETQYF

v_gene: TRBV20-1
abundance: -
d_gene: -
j_gene: TRBJ1-1
CDR3nt: TGCAGTGCAGTCTCGGACGGCGACACTGAAGCTTTCTTT
CDR3aa: CSAVSDGDTEAFF

v_gene: TRBV25-1
abundance: -
d_gene: TRBD1
j_gene: TRBJ2-5
CDR3nt: TGTGCCAGCGGAAATTTGGGACAGCAAGAGACCCAGTACTTC
CDR3aa: CASGNLGQQETQYF

v_gene: TRBV6-4
abundance: many
d_gene: -
j_gene: TRBJ2-3
CDR3nt: TGTGCCAGCAGTGACCATAGCACAGATACGCAGTATTTT
CDR3aa: CASSDHSTDTQYF

v_gene: TRBV6-5
abundance: -
d_gene: TRBD2
j_gene: TRBJ2-7
CDR3nt: TGTGCCAGCAGTTCAGGACTAGCGGGACGCTCCTACGAGCAGTACTTC
CDR3aa: CASSSGLAGRSYEQYF

v_gene: TRBV12-3/TRBV12-4
abundance: many
d_gene: -
j_gene: TRBJ1-2
CDR3nt: TGTGCCAGCAGCCTGGACACGGACTATGGCTACACCTTC
CDR3aa: CASSLDTDYGYTF

v_gene: TRBV6-5
abundance: -
d_gene: -
j_gene: TRBJ1-1
CDR3nt: TGTGCCAGCAGTCAGGGACGGACGAACACTGAAGCTTTCTTT
CDR3aa: CASSQGRTNTEAFF

v_gene: TRBV2
abundance: -
d_gene: -
j_gene: TRBJ2-4
CDR3nt: TGTGCCAGCTCCGGGGCAGACAATGAGCAGTACTTC
CDR3aa: CASSGADNEQYF

v_gene: TRBV4-3
abundance: few
d_gene: -
j_gene: TRBJ1-1
CDR3nt: TGCGCCAGCAGCCAAGAGGTTCGCAAGAACACTGAAGCTTTCTTT
CDR3aa: CASSQEVRKNTEAFF

v_gene: TRBV12-3/TRBV12-4
abundance: -
d_gene: TRBD1
j_gene: TRBJ1-1
CDR3nt: TGTGCCAGCACTTTGGGAGGGGGCGGAGCTTTCTTT
CDR3aa: CASTLGGGGAFF

v_gene: TRBV6-2/TRBV6-3
abundance: -
d_gene: -
j_gene: TRBJ1-1
CDR3nt: TGTGCCAGCAGTTACACGAACACTGACGCTTTCTTT
CDR3aa: CASSYTNTDAFF

v_gene: TRBV12-3/TRBV12-4
abundance: -
d_gene: TRBD1
j_gene: TRBJ2-7
CDR3nt: TGTGCCAGCAGTTTGAGACAGGGAAATCACTACGAGCAGTACTTC
CDR3aa: CASSLRQGNHYEQYF

v_gene: TRBV2
abundance: -
d_gene: TRBD2
j_gene: TRBJ2-1
CDR3nt: TGTGCCAGCAGTGGCAGACTAGCGGAGACCCAGTTCTTC
CDR3aa: CASSGRLAETQFF

v_gene: TRBV5-5
abundance: few
d_gene: -
j_gene: TRBJ1-6
CDR3nt: TGTGCCAGCAGCTCAACCGGGGTCCCCTCCTATAATTCACCCCTCCACTTT
CDR3aa: CASSSTGVPSYNSPLHF

v_gene: TRBV20-1
abundance: -
d_gene: TRBD2
j_gene: TRBJ2-7
CDR3nt: TGCAGTGCTAGGGGGCGGGGGGGTTTCTACAATGAGCAGTACTTC
CDR3aa: CSARGRGGFYNEQYF

v_gene: TRBV10-3
abundance: -
d_gene: TRBD1
j_gene: TRBJ2-7
CDR3nt: TGTGCCGTGGGGACAGGGTCAAGCTCCTACGAGCAGTACTTC
CDR3aa: CAVGTGSSSYEQYF

v_gene: TRBV4-2
abundance: -
d_gene: TRBD2
j_gene: TRBJ2-1
CDR3nt: TGTGCCAGCAGCCAAGTATCTGGACTAGCGGGGGGGCGTTCCTACAATGAGCAGTTCTTC
CDR3aa: CASSQVSGLAGGRSYNEQFF

v_gene: TRBV6-5
abundance: few
d_gene: -
j_gene: TRBJ1-2
CDR3nt: TGTGCCAGCAGTTACTCGTCCACGGGAGCTAACTATGGCTACACCTTC
CDR3aa: CASSYSSTGANYGYTF

v_gene: TRBV30
abundance: -
d_gene: -
j_gene: TRBJ2-1
CDR3nt: TGTGCCTGGAGTTTGGGCCCCGAAGGTCGTGAGCAGTTCTTC
CDR3aa: CAWSLGPEGREQFF

v_gene: TRBV5-6
abundance: -
d_gene: -
j_gene: TRBJ1-1
CDR3nt: TGTGCCAGCACCCGAGACAGAGCCGCTGAAGCTTTCTTT
CDR3aa: CASTRDRAAEAFF

v_gene: TRBV4-2
abundance: few
d_gene: -
j_gene: TRBJ1-6
CDR3nt: TGTGCCAGCAGCCAAGCGGCGGGAAGCGCCTATAATTCACCCCTCCACTTT
CDR3aa: CASSQAAGSAYNSPLHF

v_gene: TRBV7-3
abundance: few
d_gene: TRBD2
j_gene: TRBJ2-3
CDR3nt: TGTGCCAGCAGCCGCGGACTAGCGGGGGCAGATACGCAGTATTTT
CDR3aa: CASSRGLAGADTQYF

v_gene: TRBV24-1
abundance: -
d_gene: TRBD2
j_gene: TRBJ2-1
CDR3nt: TGTGCCACCAGTGATATAAGCGGGGGGGCTGGGAATGAGCAGTTCTTC
CDR3aa: CATSDISGGAGNEQFF

v_gene: TRBV2
abundance: few
d_gene: TRBD1
j_gene: TRBJ1-5
CDR3nt: TGTGCCAGCAGTGAGAGACAGGGGCTAACCAATCAGCCCCAGCATTTT
CDR3aa: CASSERQGLTNQPQHF

v_gene: TRBV20-1
abundance: many
d_gene: -
j_gene: TRBJ1-1
CDR3nt: TGCAGTGCTCCCTCCGGTCGGGGGGGAAACACTGAAGCTTTCTTT
CDR3aa: CSAPSGRGGNTEAFF

v_gene: TRBV11-2
abundance: -
d_gene: -
j_gene: TRBJ2-5
CDR3nt: TGTGCCAGCAGCAAAGCCAGGGCTCTGCAGACCCAGTACTTC
CDR3aa: CASSKARALQTQYF

v_gene: TRBV4-3
abundance: once
d_gene: -
j_gene: TRBJ1-3
CDR3nt: TGCGCCAGCAGCCAAGACAGGGCAGGAGATTCTGGAAACACCATATATTTT
CDR3aa: CASSQDRAGDSGNTIYF

v_gene: TRBV20-1
abundance: -
d_gene: -
j_gene: TRBJ2-1
CDR3nt: TGCAGTGCTAGAGATCCCCAGGGCCACCCTTACAATGAGCAGTTCTTC
CDR3aa: CSARDPQGHPYNEQFF

v_gene: TRBV5-6
abundance: -
d_gene: -
j_gene: TRBJ2-1
CDR3nt: TGTGCCAGCAGCTTCGGGACACTATACTACAATGAGCAGTTCTTC
CDR3aa: CASSFGTLYYNEQFF

v_gene: TRBV3-1
abundance: -
d_gene: -
j_gene: TRBJ1-2
CDR3nt: TGTGCCAGCAGCCAAGAATCGTACACTGATGGCTACACCTTC
CDR3aa: CASSQESYTDGYTF

v_gene: TRBV20-1
abundance: few
d_gene: -
j_gene: TRBJ1-4
CDR3nt: TGCAGTGCTGGCGACCAGGGCGGAAAACTGTTTTTT
CDR3aa: CSAGDQGGKLFF

v_gene: TRBV7-6
abundance: -
d_gene: TRBD1
j_gene: TRBJ1-2
CDR3nt: TGTGCCAGCAGTCAGGGACAGGGGAGAGAAGCTAACTATGGCTACACCTTC
CDR3aa: CASSQGQGREANYGYTF

v_gene: TRBV5-4
abundance: -
d_gene: TRBD2
j_gene: TRBJ2-2
CDR3nt: TGTGCCAGCAGCAAGGGACTAGCGGGGGAAGACATCACCGGGGAGCTGTTTTTT
CDR3aa: CASSKGLAGEDITGELFF

v_gene: TRBV29-1
abundance: -
d_gene: TRBD2
j_gene: TRBJ2-5
CDR3nt: TGCAGCGTTGATCCGGGACTAGTAACGGAGACCCAGTACTTC
CDR3aa: CSVDPGLVTETQYF

v_gene: TRBV18
abundance: few
d_gene: -
j_gene: TRBJ2-1
CDR3nt: TGTGCCAGCTCTACAGAAAGGGTAGTTTACAATGAGCAGTTCTTC
CDR3aa: CASSTERVVYNEQFF

v_gene: TRBV4-3
abundance: few
d_gene: -
j_gene: TRBJ2-7
CDR3nt: TGCGCCAGCAGCCAATACAGGGGAGGGTACGAGCAGTACTTC
CDR3aa: CASSQYRGGYEQYF

v_gene: TRBV6-6
abundance: -
d_gene: TRBD1
j_gene: TRBJ1-2
CDR3nt: TGTGCCAGCAGAAACAGGGGGCCCTATGGCTACACCTTC
CDR3aa: CASRNRGPYGYTF

v_gene: TRBV5-4
abundance: few
d_gene: TRBD2
j_gene: TRBJ2-1
CDR3nt: TGTGCCAGCAGCTCTGGACTAGCGGGAATATACAATGAGCAGTTCTTC
CDR3aa: CASSSGLAGIYNEQFF

v_gene: TRBV20-1
abundance: few
d_gene: -
j_gene: TRBJ2-1
CDR3nt: TGCAGTGCTAAGACCCCTCTAGTCGGCAATGAGCAGTTCTTC
CDR3aa: CSAKTPLVGNEQFF

v_gene: TRBV5-1
abundance: -
d_gene: TRBD1
j_gene: TRBJ1-1
CDR3nt: TGCGCCAGCAGCTGGGGGACAGGGAACACTGAAGCTTTCTTT
CDR3aa: CASSWGTGNTEAFF

v_gene: TRBV12-3/TRBV12-4
abundance: few
d_gene: -
j_gene: TRBJ2-7
CDR3nt: TGTGCCAGCAGTTTAGGACAGACTTCCTCCTACGAGCAGTACTTC
CDR3aa: CASSLGQTSSYEQYF